The clone carrying this T cell receptor beta chain occurred a few times. The source of the sample is a study of T cells in Graves' hyperthyroidism and ophthalmopathy. Amplified regions were TCR beta CDR3 sequences from RNA transcripts. First-round RT-PCR with HTBI primers amplified the TCR CDR3 region. TCRdb analysed the multiplex PCR reads with MiXCR anew, one entry per CDR3 protein. The sample consists of over 500,000 distinct CDR3 sequences, 15% to 20% of them appearing once. This CDR3 is 17 amino acids long. Germline V gives CDR1 LGHNT, CDR2 FRNRAP. Trimming cost V 0 bases and J 0 bases, with 12 bases left between them. At least 3 on the Clinical Activity Score was recorded for ophthalmopathy patients, who also had NOSPECS grade at least 4 and duration under 3 months. The PBMCs had their origin in 7.5 to 10 ml of fresh peripheral blood.

What was sequenced was blood. The genes are TRBV12-5 and TRBJ1-3; D gene uncertain. This TCR derives from a woman between 18 and 29 years old with Graves' ophthalmopathy. CDR3 nucleotide sequence: TGTGCTAGTGGTTTGGTACTGGGCGGTTTCTCTGGAAACACCATATATTTT. Its protein product is CASGLVLGGFSGNTIYF.